This TCR beta chain was found in a study of cytomegalovirus exposure and HLA in healthy donors (dated by TCRdb to about 2017). General notes on the study: A later analysis indicated that the 120 or so validation repertoires were generated on the platform also employed for the approximately 700 repertoires of the first cohort. High-throughput TCR immunosequencing, statistical association of individual TCRs with disease status, and machine learning were combined to predict cytomegalovirus infection status. Besides the first cohort of under 700 subjects, a separate validation cohort made up of 120 different subjects was used. The study was designed to test whether signatures of past pathogen exposure could be identified by cataloging public T cell receptors. The investigation overall reported the following: In vitro tests confirmed that a few of the cytomegalovirus-associated TCR beta chains recognize cytomegalovirus antigens. A later analysis found that TCRs clustered in the first cohort also tended to co-occur in the 120 validation repertoires, with approximately 95% of cluster scores above 0. In both the original and validation cohorts, the classifier was reported to diagnose cytomegalovirus status with high specificity and sensitivity. Across donors, most TCR sequences were observed very rarely, whereas some public TCRs were present in many individuals. According to the authors, the approach could potentially be generalized to other disease states and immunological phenotypes. The study listed over 150 TCR beta chains as associated with cytomegalovirus. A later analysis had no HLA typing for the validation cohort, so co-occurrence there was scored across all 130 or so repertoires.

Concerning this clone itself: Its target antigen remains unknown. There are no base qualities to consult, and no much larger clone falls within one base.

The library was obtained by the immunoSEQ multiplex PCR assay. The paper's processing steps were these. To diagnose cytomegalovirus status from the catalog of TCR beta chain sequences, a statistical classification framework was built. What TCRdb holds here is the immuneACCESS table cut down to in-frame rearrangements. Part of the clones is not present; checked against another copy, under half of the missing clones reflect an unresolved V gene, and the others are unexplained. That table is the source of V, J and clone size, and D and trimming were worked out from the DNA. The sample table contains approximately 260,000 clones; only one count was recorded for roughly 85% of them. 1% of the sample is taken by the ten largest. Donors formed part of the validation cohort, which comprised 120 subjects and was distinct from the first cohort of under 850 subjects. V loses 2 bases of germline sequence and J loses 2 bases, and the interval between the two ends is 9 bases. Its CDR3 holds 14 amino acids, cysteine through phenylalanine. CDR3 DNA is the only sequence kept; it has 42 bases, read in frame from the first base. Based on the germline V gene, the CDR1 and CDR2 sequences are SGHAT and FQNNGV.

This TCR came from a woman between 18 and 30 years old in good health and CMV-seronegative. The chain employs TRBV11-2 and TRBJ1-2; the D gene cannot be named for sure. The specimen sequenced was PBMCs. The DNA sequence is given as TGTGCCAGCAGCTTACCCGGCGGAAACTATGGCTACACCTTC. It translates to CASSLPGGNYGYTF.